The 25 T cell receptor beta chains in this list originate from one sample, sequenced in a study of patients and donors after allogeneic stem cell transplantation. Each CDR3 protein is one row after TCRdb ran MiXCR on the RT-PCR reads. In the table there are 400,000 to 450,000 distinct CDR3 sequences, 15% to 20% of which are singletons. Source material: blood, either unsorted or a sorted T cell fraction (not recorded which). The receptors shown here come from a human donor who was either an allogeneic HSCT recipient or a stem cell or donor lymphocyte infusion donor (not recorded which). It is not recorded whose cells these are; they may come from a transplant donor.

The V and J genes are TRBV6-1 and TRBJ2-5; 9 nucleotides align to TRBD2. CDR3 length equals 14 residues. Germline-derived CDR1 and CDR2 are MNHNS and SASEGT. J gave up 5 bases and V 6 bases, and 7 bases lay outside the gene matches. The CDR3 region is CASSRGGAEETQYF. CDR3 DNA: TGTGCCAGCAGCCGCGGGGGGGCCGAGGAGACCCAGTACTTC.

This clonotype has only a few counts. The CDR3 loop reads CASSPRRGRYEQYF. CDR3 coding DNA: TGTGCCAGTAGTCCTAGGCGGGGACGGTACGAGCAGTACTTC. The chain recombines TRBV19 with TRBJ2-7; D is possibly TRBD2 (6 bases). V was shortened by 5 bases and J by 4 bases, with 15 bases between the two germline ends. This CDR3 comprises 14 residues. Looked up from germline, CDR1 is LNHDA and CDR2 is SQIVND (reference sequence).

The V call is TRBV20-1, the J call TRBJ2-1, with no clear D. The CDR3 runs to 15 residues. Germline V lookup: CDR1 DFQATT, CDR2 SNEGSKA (reference sequence). V shed 0 bases and J shed 1 base, with 10 bases lying between them. The CDR3: CSARDLRGSYNEQFF. CDR3 DNA sequence: TGCAGTGCTAGAGATCTGCGCGGTTCCTACAATGAGCAGTTCTTC.

Only a few counts were recorded for this clonotype. V and J are TRBV5-1 and TRBJ2-3; D is tentatively TRBD1 or TRBD2 (5 bases each). Germline loops: CDR1 SGHRS, CDR2 YFSETQ. Trimming cost V 0 bases and J 2 bases, with 10 bases left between them. This CDR3 contains 15 residues. The CDR3 region is CASSLEWGYTDTQYF. CDR3 DNA: TGCGCCAGCAGCTTGGAATGGGGGTACACAGATACGCAGTATTTT.

This clonotype was seen only a few times. The V call is TRBV27, the J call TRBJ1-2; a weak D match, TRBD1 (5 bases). Germline assignment: CDR1 MNHEY and CDR2 SMNVEV (reference sequence). V lost 5 bases and J 1 base, leaving 14 bases between the germline ends. The CDR3 runs to 15 residues. CDR3 in amino acids: CASSPTRGGNYGYTF. Written as DNA, the CDR3 is TGTGCCAGCAGTCCGACGAGGGGCGGTAACTATGGCTACACCTTC.

A remark on this clonotype: The junction does not match germline at one end; this may be a read error. The chain is built from TRBV5-1 and TRBJ2-2, with TRBD2 identical over 9 bases. CDR1 is SGHRS and CDR2 is YFSETQ in the germline V gene. CDR3 length: 12 amino acids. The CDR3 sequence: CATPTPSGALFF. Here the CDR3 DNA reads TGCGCCACCCCAACCCCTAGCGGGGCGCTGTTTTTT.

The chain joins TRBV18 to TRBJ1-3; D remains unclear. This CDR3 has 17 residues. Germline lookup yields CDR1 KGHSH and CDR2 LQKENI. The V and J ends lost 6 bases and 1 base respectively, with 19 bases between them. CDR3 nucleotides: TGTGCCAGCTCGACGGCCTTTTCCGTATCTTCTGGAAACACCATATATTTT. This encodes CASSTAFSVSSGNTIYF.

This clonotype was found a few times. The V gene is TRBV5-1, the J gene TRBJ2-1; D not certain. CDR3 length equals 12 residues. The V and J ends lost 4 bases and 4 bases respectively, with 6 bases between them. CDR1 and CDR2 from the germline V gene are SGHRS and YFSETQ. CDR3 amino acids: CASSVNYNEQFF. The CDR3 coding sequence is TGCGCCAGCAGCGTTAATTACAATGAGCAGTTCTTC.

This chain connects TRBV21-1 to TRBJ1-5; TRBD1 was called by the table and not checked on the DNA. TRBV21-1 is a pseudogene locus. The CDR3 totals 14 residues. The CDR3 loop reads CASNPGQGCQPQHF. The CDR3 DNA reads TGTGCCAGCAACCCGGGACAGGGTTGTCAGCCCCAGCATTTT.

This clonotype showed up many times. The chain carries TRBV4-3 and TRBJ1-1; 7 nucleotides line up with TRBD1. This CDR3 contains 15 residues. The trim removed 2 bases at V and 1 base at J, leaving 4 bases unmatched. The germline V gene has CDR1 LGHNA and CDR2 YSLEER. CDR3 DNA: TGCGCCAGCAGCCAACAGAACAGGGGGAACACTGAAGCTTTCTTT. It translates to CASSQQNRGNTEAFF.

A few counts support this clonotype. This chain joins TRBV20-1 and TRBJ2-2, with unresolved D. The CDR3 is 12 residues long. V dropped 3 bases and J dropped 7 bases, with 9 bases sitting between them. Germline values: CDR1 DFQATT, CDR2 SNEGSKA (reference sequence). The CDR3 region is CSARGRYGELFF. The CDR3 DNA reads as TGCAGTGCTAGGGGTAGATACGGGGAGCTGTTTTTT.

This chain joins TRBV25-1 and TRBJ2-5, with 8 nucleotides matching TRBD2. Unmatched junction bases numbered 15, after V lost 7 bases and J lost 8 bases. The CDR3 contains 15 residues. CDR1 is MGHDK and CDR2 is SYGVNS in the germline V gene. This chain's CDR3 is CASIPRAGGKRTQYF. The CDR3 DNA follows: TGTGCCAGCATTCCCCGGGCGGGGGGTAAGAGAACCCAGTACTTC.

V gene TRBV12-3 or TRBV12-4 combines with J gene TRBJ2-3, with 11 bases lining up with TRBD2. The J segment lost 4 bases and the V segment lost 6 bases, leaving 12 bases of the junction unmatched. There are 17 residues in the CDR3. The CDR3 region has the DNA TGTGCCAGCAGGGACATAGCGGGGGGGGAAGCGGCAGATACGCAGTATTTT. Its protein product is CASRDIAGGEAADTQYF.

This clonotype turned up a few times. The chain combines TRBV5-1 with TRBJ2-2; D is perhaps TRBD2 (6 bases). Trimming pared 1 base from V and 6 bases from J, leaving 16 bases between. From germline, CDR1 is SGHRS and CDR2 YFSETQ. The CDR3 is made up of 16 amino acids. CDR3 amino acids: CASSLRSAGQSGELFF. The CDR3 nucleotides are TGCGCCAGCAGCTTGAGATCTGCGGGGCAATCCGGGGAGCTGTTTTTT.

This chain links TRBV12-3 or TRBV12-4 with TRBJ2-2; D unclear. This CDR3 spans 13 amino acids. V shed 2 bases and J shed 5 bases, with 6 bases lying between them. The CDR3 sequence is CASSLMVTGELFF. The DNA of the CDR3 is TGTGCCAGCAGTTTAATGGTGACCGGGGAGCTGTTTTTT.

This clonotype has a handful of counts. This may be a read error, as it is one base from a much larger clone. This chain joins TRBV7-2 and TRBJ2-1, with unresolved D. This CDR3 is built from 13 residues. The germline V and J ends were trimmed by 1 base and 4 bases, with 5 bases remaining between them. CDR1 is SGHTA and CDR2 is FQGNSA in the germline V gene. DNA for the CDR3: TGTGCCAGCAGCTTAGTGTGGTACAATGAGCAGTTCTTC. As protein: CASSLVWYNEQFF.

This clonotype was recorded many times. The V gene is TRBV12-3 or TRBV12-4, the J gene TRBJ2-1; D may match TRBD1 or TRBD2 (5 bases each). CDR3 length equals 17 residues. Trimming pared 3 bases from V and 4 bases from J, leaving 19 bases between. The CDR3 is CASSFPVGGTGYNEQFF. In DNA, the CDR3 is TGTGCCAGCAGTTTTCCCGTGGGTGGGACGGGGTACAATGAGCAGTTCTTC.

This clonotype appeared many times. The chain recombines TRBV25-1 with TRBJ2-5, with 7 bases identical to TRBD2. Germline CDR1 reads MGHDK; CDR2 reads SYGVNS. This CDR3 has 15 residues. V trimming: 5 bases; J trimming: 2 bases; junction bases outside the gene matches: 8. CDR3 loop: CASSPGTTVQETQYF. DNA for the CDR3: TGTGCCAGCAGTCCCGGGACTACGGTTCAAGAGACCCAGTACTTC.

The V call is TRBV7-8, the J call TRBJ2-3; D is ambiguous. The germline V gene has CDR1 SGHVS and CDR2 FQNEAQ. With 0 bases removed from V and 1 base from J, the gap between germline ends came to 8 bases. CDR3 size: 15 residues. As DNA, the CDR3 is TGTGCCAGCAGCTTAGCGTCCGACCGCACAGATACGCAGTATTTT. As protein: CASSLASDRTDTQYF.

This clonotype has at least ten counts. CDR3 nucleotide sequence: TGCGCCAGCAGCCAACGTCAGACCTACGAGCAGTACTTC. Protein product: CASSQRQTYEQYF. This chain uses TRBV4-1 with TRBJ2-7; D is uncertain. Trimming cost V 2 bases and J 2 bases, with 7 bases left between them. The CDR3 runs to 13 residues. Germline assignment: CDR1 MGHRA and CDR2 YSYEKL.

V gene TRBV12-3 or TRBV12-4 combines with J gene TRBJ2-7, with D unclear. V dropped 0 bases and J dropped 0 bases, with 12 bases sitting between them. The CDR3 contains 16 residues. CDR3: CASSLAPRDGSYEQYF. CDR3 bases: TGTGCCAGCAGTTTAGCGCCTCGAGACGGCTCCTACGAGCAGTACTTC.

This clonotype appeared a few times. J is TRBJ1-2 and V is TRBV6-5; D is undetermined. The germline V and J ends were trimmed by 2 bases and 4 bases, with 11 bases remaining between them. Germline lookup yields CDR1 MNHEY and CDR2 SVGAGI. This CDR3 has 14 amino acids. The CDR3 protein is CASSYAPVSYGYTF. CDR3 nucleotide sequence: TGTGCCAGCAGTTACGCCCCGGTTTCCTATGGCTACACCTTC.

The chain employs TRBV6-5 and TRBJ1-1; D not certain. This CDR3 region has 14 residues. With 2 bases removed from V and 7 bases from J, the gap between germline ends came to 14 bases. From germline, CDR1 is MNHEY and CDR2 SVGAGI. The CDR3 here is CASSYEAGRIEAFF. The CDR3 coding sequence is TGTGCCAGCAGTTACGAGGCCGGGAGAATTGAAGCTTTCTTT.

This clonotype was observed at least ten times. The chain joins TRBV10-3 to TRBJ2-7; 9 nucleotides line up with TRBD2. Trimming removed 2 bases from V and 0 bases from J; junction bases left unmatched: 5. This CDR3 contains 16 residues. Per the germline V gene, CDR1 is ENHRY and CDR2 is SYGVKD. CDR3 in amino acids: CAISEPSGKSSYEQYF. The CDR3, as DNA: TGTGCCATCAGTGAGCCTAGCGGGAAAAGCTCCTACGAGCAGTACTTC.

The genes are TRBV25-1 and TRBJ1-4; D is uncertain. The V end lost 0 bases, the J end lost 8 bases, and 7 bases lay between the germline ends. The CDR3 runs to 13 residues. Germline values: CDR1 MGHDK, CDR2 SYGVNS. CDR3 bases: TGTGCCAGCAGTGAATATGGGAGGGAAAAACTGTTTTTT. It codes for CASSEYGREKLFF.